This T cell receptor beta chain was documented in a study of CD8+ T cells in alopecia areata. Extracted RNA was reverse transcribed, and the resulting cDNA served as sequencing template. Method: immunoSEQ multiplex PCR; TCRdb's copy keeps in-frame clones and lacks some. Of 200,000 to 250,000 clones listed, 65% to 70% are singletons. Per the germline V gene, CDR1 is MGHRA and CDR2 is YSYEKL. CDR3 length: 13 amino acids. V lost 5 bases to trimming and J lost 5 bases, with 12 bases between them. The chain has TRBV4-1 and TRBJ2-5; D gene unclear. The source material was CD4+ T cells sorted from blood, sampled at week 0. The TCR was taken from a human donor with alopecia areata. CDR3 DNA: TGCGCCAGCAGCGAGCCAGGACGTGAGACCCAGTACTTC. It encodes CASSEPGRETQYF.